A single sample gave rise to the 22 T cell receptor beta chains below, sequenced in a study of human T cells and chemical hapten exposure. A single record per CDR3 protein comes from TCRdb applying MiXCR to the RACE reads. The sample includes under 95,000 distinct CDR3 sequences, about 8.5% of them seen just once. Time point reported: pre-sensitization, week 0. Described treatment: therapeutic diphenylcyclopropenone sensitization with weekly scalp DPC. The sample consisted of whole blood, taken in connection with sensitization to the hapten diphenylcyclopropenone (DPC). These TCRs come from a man in his forties or fifties with alopecia areata. Some clones in this sample may be carry-over from other donors' samples.

The CDR3, as DNA: TGCAGCGTTGGGGGGACTAGCGTCGGGGAGCTGTTTTTT. Its translation: CSVGGTSVGELFF. The rearrangement links TRBV29-1 to TRBJ2-2; 10 positions match TRBD2. The CDR3 spans 13 residues. Germline V lookup: CDR1 SQVTM, CDR2 ANQGSEA. The V and J ends lost 4 bases and 7 bases, in that order; junction bases with no gene match: 3.

The genes are TRBV18 and TRBJ1-4; no clear D gene. CDR3 length equals 15 residues. Germline V gene data show CDR1 as KGHSH and CDR2 as LQKENI. V lost 0 bases and J lost 9, with 14 bases in between. CDR3 nucleotides: TGTGCCAGCTCACCACCGTCAACGGCGGGTAAAAAACTGTTTTTT. Encoded protein: CASSPPSTAGKKLFF.

The chain is built from TRBV3-2 and TRBJ2-2; TRBD2 was called by the table and not checked on the DNA. TRBV3-2 is classified as a pseudogene. The length of the CDR3 is 13 residues. The CDR3 DNA follows: TGTGCCAGCAGCTCTAGCGGGACCGGGGAGCTGTTTTTT. This translates into CASSSSGTGELFF.

V is TRBV3-1 and J is TRBJ2-4; 9 bases agree with TRBD2. Germline loops: CDR1 LGHDT, CDR2 YNNKEL (reference sequence). This CDR3 has 15 amino acids. Trimming cost V 6 bases and J 2 bases; bases outside gene matches: 5. The CDR3, as DNA: TGTGCCAGCAGGGGTAGCGGGAGTTCCAAAAACATTCAGTACTTC. Protein product: CASRGSGSSKNIQYF.

This sequence joins TRBV20-1 and TRBJ2-3, with 12 bases fitting TRBD2. The length of the CDR3 is 19 residues. Losses at the gene ends were 2 bases for V and 3 bases for J; bases not matched to a gene: 15. CDR1 is DFQATT and CDR2 is SNEGSKA in the germline V gene (reference sequence). The chain's CDR3 is CSARNWRLAGVGATDTQYF. In DNA, the CDR3 is TGCAGTGCTAGAAATTGGAGACTAGCGGGAGTGGGGGCGACAGATACGCAGTATTTT.

In its sample, this clonotype was seen many times. The V and J genes are TRBV29-1 and TRBJ2-2; D perhaps matches TRBD2 (6 bases). The CDR3 spans 15 residues. V shed 6 bases and J shed 1 base, with 15 bases lying between them. Germline lookup yields CDR1 SQVTM and CDR2 ANQGSEA. The CDR3 spells CSVGRDSGNTGELFF. Written as DNA, the CDR3 is TGCAGCGTCGGTAGGGATAGCGGGAACACCGGGGAGCTGTTTTTT.

This clonotype was observed at least ten times. The chain employs TRBV5-1 and TRBJ2-1; D might be TRBD1 (5 bases). The CDR3 runs to 14 residues. CDR1 is SGHRS and CDR2 is YFSETQ in the germline V gene. Trimming stripped 2 bases from V and 5 bases from J, with 11 bases between. The CDR3 protein is CASSFLDINNEQFF. In nucleotides, the CDR3 is TGCGCCAGCAGCTTCCTGGACATTAACAATGAGCAGTTCTTC.

This clonotype was observed a few times. V is TRBV11-1 and J is TRBJ2-3; TRBD1 matches at 10 bases. Unmatched junction bases numbered 7, after V lost 4 bases and J lost 3 bases. The CDR3 runs 16 residues. Germline V gene sequence: CDR1 SGHAT, CDR2 FQDESV (reference sequence). As DNA, the CDR3 is TGTGCCAGCAGCTGGACGACAGGGGGCCGGACAGATACGCAGTATTTT. Residues: CASSWTTGGRTDTQYF.

The chain carries TRBV6-2 or TRBV6-3 and TRBJ1-1; 7 bases map to TRBD1. Germline assignment: CDR1 MNHEY and CDR2 SVGEGT. The CDR3 contains 15 residues. V was clipped by 5 bases and J by 4 bases; unmatched bases: 10. The CDR3 loop reads CASSNGQVKVTEAFF. The CDR3 DNA reads TGTGCCAGCAGTAACGGACAGGTGAAGGTCACTGAAGCTTTCTTT.

The chain links TRBV7-9 to TRBJ1-1; D remains ambiguous. The CDR3 runs to 13 residues. Germline CDR1 SEHNR, CDR2 FQNEAQ (reference sequence). Trimming left V 8 bases short and J 1 base short, with 11 bases between. CDR3 loop: CASEVTANTEAFF. As DNA, the CDR3 is TGTGCCAGCGAGGTTACAGCGAACACTGAAGCTTTCTTT. Complete variable domain (other parts from reference TRBV7-9 and TRBJ1-1): DTGVSQNPRHKITKRGQNVTFRCDPISEHNRLYWYRQTLGQGPEFLTYFQNEAQLEKSRLLSDRFSAERPKGSFSTLEIQRTEQGDSAMYLCASEVTANTEAFFGQGTRLTVV.

Many counts were recorded for this clonotype. J is TRBJ1-6 and V is TRBV7-9; TRBD1 aligns across 9 bases. Unmatched junction bases numbered 13, after V lost 2 bases and J lost 8 bases. The germline gives CDR1 SEHNR, CDR2 FQNEAQ (reference sequence). The CDR3 covers 18 residues. The CDR3 DNA sequence: TGTGCCAGCAGCTTAATCTCCCCCGGGACAGGGTGGCATTCACCCCTCCACTTT. As protein: CASSLISPGTGWHSPLHF.

This chain connects TRBV30 to TRBJ1-5, with no clear D. Per germline, CDR1 GTSNPN and CDR2 SVGIG (reference sequence). V was pared by 6 bases and J by 4 bases, with 10 bases between. This CDR3 comprises 12 residues. This chain's CDR3 is CACQTGNQPQHF. The CDR3 DNA is TGTGCCTGCCAGACGGGGAATCAGCCCCAGCATTTT.

This clonotype has ten or more counts. The chain recombines TRBV6-2 or TRBV6-3 with TRBJ2-5, with 11 bases that match TRBD2. The germline CDR1 and CDR2 sequences are MNHEY and SVGEGT. With 7 bases clipped from V and 5 bases from J, the junction kept 6 bases outside the gene matches. The CDR3 runs 14 residues. CDR3 region: CASTTSGNGETQYF. CDR3 DNA: TGTGCCAGCACGACTAGCGGGAATGGGGAGACCCAGTACTTC.

Only a few counts were recorded for this clonotype. The chain is built from TRBV12-3 or TRBV12-4 and TRBJ2-7, with D uncertain. Trimming took off 2 bases at V and 1 base at J, with 9 bases between the two ends. There are 14 residues in the CDR3. The CDR3 DNA is TGTGCCAGCAGTTTATCCTACCTATCCTACGAGCAGTACTTC. This encodes CASSLSYLSYEQYF.

This clonotype came up many times. The chain carries TRBV4-2 and TRBJ1-2; maybe TRBD1 (5 bases). Trimming took off 0 bases at V and 1 base at J, with 15 bases between the two ends. Germline CDR1 and CDR2: LGHNA and YNFKEQ. The CDR3 loop spans 17 amino acids. The CDR3 DNA sequence: TGTGCCAGCAGCCAAGATGCCGGGGCAGGACTTAACTATGGCTACACCTTC. Translation: CASSQDAGAGLNYGYTF.

This clonotype was picked up many times. The V and J genes are TRBV29-1 and TRBJ2-7; the match to TRBD2 covers 7 bases. CDR1 and CDR2 from the germline V gene are SQVTM and ANQGSEA. This CDR3 has 13 residues. The V segment lost 5 bases and the J segment 1 base; nucleotides outside the gene matches: 5. In nucleotides, the CDR3 is TGCAGCGTTCGGGACTACCCTTCCTACGAGCAGTACGTC. This sequence encodes CSVRDYPSYEQYV.

The sample holds many counts of this clonotype. The V call is TRBV10-3, the J call TRBJ2-1; 10 bases match TRBD2. Germline V gene sequence: CDR1 ENHRY, CDR2 SYGVKD. The trim removed 6 bases at V and 4 bases at J, leaving 18 bases unmatched. This CDR3 contains 19 residues. The CDR3 DNA reads as TGTGCCATCAGACCCGGTTTAGCGGGAGGACCGACAGAGTACAATGAGCAGTTCTTC. Amino acid sequence: CAIRPGLAGGPTEYNEQFF.

This clonotype was detected a few times. This sequence joins TRBV6-2 or TRBV6-3 and TRBJ2-7, with TRBD1 as a possible D gene (5 bases). Germline V gene data show CDR1 as MNHEY and CDR2 as SVGEGT. The ends were cut back, 6 bases at V and 9 bases at J, with 15 bases in the middle. The CDR3 is 12 amino acids. CDR3 sequence (DNA): TGTGCCAGCAGCACCGATGGACAAGGGCAGTACGTC. This sequence encodes CASSTDGQGQYV.

This clonotype was detected a few times. The chain joins TRBV7-2 to TRBJ2-3; TRBD2 is a possible D gene (6 bases). In germline, CDR1 is SGHTA, CDR2 FQGNSA. V was clipped by 2 bases and J by 4 bases, with 16 bases between them. This CDR3 has 16 amino acids. CDR3 coding DNA: TGTGCCAGCAGCTTAAGGGGCGGGAAAGTTGCAGATACGCAGTATTTT. Its protein product is CASSLRGGKVADTQYF.

V and J are TRBV5-4 and TRBJ2-5, with D perhaps TRBD2 (5 bases). V lost 4 bases to trimming and J lost 0 bases, with 7 bases between them. Germline V lookup: CDR1 SGHNT, CDR2 YYREEE (reference sequence). The CDR3 has 13 amino acids. The CDR3 sequence: CASSAADQETQYF. CDR3 nucleotides: TGTGCCAGCAGCGCAGCGGACCAAGAGACCCAGTACTTC.

In its sample, this clonotype was seen a few times. The rearrangement links TRBV14 to TRBJ2-7; D might be TRBD2 (6 bases). The V gene's germline CDR1 is SGHDN and CDR2 FVKESK. This CDR3 region has 14 residues. V lost 5 bases and J lost 2, with 13 bases in between. For the CDR3, the DNA is TGTGCCAGCAGCGCGGAGGGGTGGCCCTACGAGCAGTACTTC. Residues: CASSAEGWPYEQYF. The full variable domain, with the rest looked up from reference TRBV14 and TRBJ2-7, is EAGVTQFPSHSVIEKGQTVTLRCDPISGHDNLYWYRRVMGKEIKFLLHFVKESKQDESGMPNNRFLAERTGGTYSTLKVQPAELEDSGVYFCASSAEGWPYEQYFGPGTRLTVT.

This clonotype was detected ten times or more. This rearrangement joins TRBV21-1 to TRBJ2-7. TRBV21-1 is a listed pseudogene. The CDR3 is made up of 16 amino acids. CDR3 nucleotide sequence: TGTGCCAGCAGCACCGATGAGGACGAAATTACCTACGAGCAGTACGTC. Its translation is CASSTDEDEITYEQYV.